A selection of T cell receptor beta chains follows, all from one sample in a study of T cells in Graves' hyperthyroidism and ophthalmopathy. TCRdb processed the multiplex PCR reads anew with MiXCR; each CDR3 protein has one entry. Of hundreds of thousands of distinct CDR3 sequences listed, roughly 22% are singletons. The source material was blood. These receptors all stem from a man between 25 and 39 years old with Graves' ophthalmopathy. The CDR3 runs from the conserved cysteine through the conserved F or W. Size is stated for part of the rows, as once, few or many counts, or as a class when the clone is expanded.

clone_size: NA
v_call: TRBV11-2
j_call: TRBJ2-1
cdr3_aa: CASSPATGIRPLQFF

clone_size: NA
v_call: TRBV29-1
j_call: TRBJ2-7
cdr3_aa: CSVGGSEQYF

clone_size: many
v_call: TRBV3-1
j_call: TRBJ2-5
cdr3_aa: CASSQPGGPQETQYF

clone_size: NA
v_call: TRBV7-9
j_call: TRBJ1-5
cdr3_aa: CASSSFGTGANQPQHF

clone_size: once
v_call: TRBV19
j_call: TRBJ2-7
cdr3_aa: CASSTTVGTVNYEQYF

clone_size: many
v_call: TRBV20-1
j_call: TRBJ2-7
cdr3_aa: CSAREGRRGVYEQYF

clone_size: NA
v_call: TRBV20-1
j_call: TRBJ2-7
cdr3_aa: CSARASLQGEQYF

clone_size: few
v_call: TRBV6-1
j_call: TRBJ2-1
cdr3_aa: CASRRTSGSLNEQFF

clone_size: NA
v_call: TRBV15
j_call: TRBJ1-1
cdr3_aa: CATRQGFSEAFF

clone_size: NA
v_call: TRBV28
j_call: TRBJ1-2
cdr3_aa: CASSRNPGTGLDYGYTF

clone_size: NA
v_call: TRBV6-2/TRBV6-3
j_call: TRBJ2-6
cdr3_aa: CASSYYDPGTGYSVLTF

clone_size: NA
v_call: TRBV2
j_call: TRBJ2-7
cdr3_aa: CASSEEKGAYPRYF

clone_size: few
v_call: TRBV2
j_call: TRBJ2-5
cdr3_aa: CATGAGGAKETQYF

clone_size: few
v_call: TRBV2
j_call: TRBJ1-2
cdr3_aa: CASSQERATNYGYTF

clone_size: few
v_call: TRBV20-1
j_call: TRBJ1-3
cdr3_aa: CSARGTGNTIYF

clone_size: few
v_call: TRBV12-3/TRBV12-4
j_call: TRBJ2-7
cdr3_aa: CASSLQGNSYEQYF

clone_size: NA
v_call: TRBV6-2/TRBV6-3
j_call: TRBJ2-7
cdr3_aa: CASSPGRGLAYGQYF

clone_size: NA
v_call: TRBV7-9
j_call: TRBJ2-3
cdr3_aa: CAGSVWLDTQYF

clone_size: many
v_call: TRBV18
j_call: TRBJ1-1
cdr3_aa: CASSPTGVGTEAFF

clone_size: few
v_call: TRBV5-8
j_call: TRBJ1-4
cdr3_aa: CASSTGQATNEKLFF

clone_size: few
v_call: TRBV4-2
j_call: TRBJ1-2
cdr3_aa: CASSQYAVGGYTF

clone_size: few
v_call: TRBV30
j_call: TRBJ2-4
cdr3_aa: CAWSEGGNIQYF

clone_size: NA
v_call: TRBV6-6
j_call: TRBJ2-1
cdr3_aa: CASSYSGQGTEQFF

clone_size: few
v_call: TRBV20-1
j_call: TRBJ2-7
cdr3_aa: CSASGRAYEQYF

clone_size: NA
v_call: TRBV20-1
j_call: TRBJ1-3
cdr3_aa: CSAWGQGSGNTIYF

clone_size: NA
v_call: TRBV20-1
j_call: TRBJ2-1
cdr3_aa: CSARDIRLPTNEQFF

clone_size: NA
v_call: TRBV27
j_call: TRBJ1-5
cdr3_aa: CASMAGALSNQPQHF

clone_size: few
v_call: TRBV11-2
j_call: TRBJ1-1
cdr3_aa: CASTVARGQRYTEAFF

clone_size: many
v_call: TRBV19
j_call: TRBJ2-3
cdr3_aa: CASSIENSGRTGTDTQYF

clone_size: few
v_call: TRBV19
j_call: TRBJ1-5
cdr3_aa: CASSNWGSGQPQHF

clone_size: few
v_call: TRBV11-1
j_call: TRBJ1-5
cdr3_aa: CASSLTGDINQPQHF

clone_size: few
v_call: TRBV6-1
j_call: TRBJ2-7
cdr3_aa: CASSLLSWEQYF

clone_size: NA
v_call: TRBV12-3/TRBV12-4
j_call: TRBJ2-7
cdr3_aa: CASSWGHPNEQYF

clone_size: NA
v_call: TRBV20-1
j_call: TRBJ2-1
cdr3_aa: CSARISGRARNEQFF

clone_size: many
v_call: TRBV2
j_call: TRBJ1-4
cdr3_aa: CASTFLRQGEKLFF

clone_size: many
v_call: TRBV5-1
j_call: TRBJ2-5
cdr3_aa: CASSSQREETQYF

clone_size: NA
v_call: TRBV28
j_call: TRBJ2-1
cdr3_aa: CASSLSSSGRCNEQFF